Presented here are 23 T cell receptor beta chains from one specimen sequenced in a study of T cells after yellow fever vaccination. Via MiXCR, TCRdb re-called the 5' RACE reads, giving one row per CDR3 protein. The repertoire consists of roughly 94,000 distinct CDR3 sequences, with roughly 10% occurring once and the leading ten covering approximately 16%. The sample was CD8+ T cells not binding an NS4B(214-222) dextramer, sorted from PBMCs, taken less than 16 days after the first yellow fever vaccination. These receptors all come from a man aged 18 to 30 who received the YFV17D yellow fever vaccine.

This clonotype was seen ten or more times. The rearrangement joins TRBV29-1 to TRBJ2-5; tentatively, D is TRBD1 (5 bases). Germline V gene sequence: CDR1 SQVTM, CDR2 ANQGSEA. This CDR3 has 15 residues. V was pared by 0 bases and J by 2 bases, with 13 bases between. The CDR3 DNA reads as TGCAGCGTTGAAGATAGGGGCCGTTTTCAAGAGACCCAGTACTTC. Translating it yields CSVEDRGRFQETQYF.

The genes are TRBV7-6 and TRBJ1-5; no firm D call. The germline V gene has CDR1 SGHVS and CDR2 FNYEAQ. V dropped 1 base and J dropped 3 bases, with 7 bases sitting between them. The CDR3 consists of 14 residues. CDR3 protein: CASSLEYHNQPQHF. DNA of the CDR3: TGTGCCAGCAGCTTAGAGTACCACAATCAGCCCCAGCATTTT.

This clonotype has just a few counts. The junction departs from germline at one end; a sequencing error may be responsible. The chain uses TRBV29-1 and TRBJ2-3; 8 nucleotides agree with TRBD1. The CDR3 runs 16 residues. The germline V gene encodes CDR1 SQVTM and CDR2 ANQGSEA. As DNA, the CDR3 is TGCAGCGTGGAAGAGCCCAGGGGGCCGGGCACAGATACGCAGTATTTT. It yields the protein CSVEEPRGPGTDTQYF.

The CDR3: CASSPSVSSGANVLTF. CDR3 DNA: TGTGCCAGCAGTCCCTCGGTTAGCTCTGGGGCCAACGTCCTGACTTTC. J is TRBJ2-6 and V is TRBV6-5; no definite D call. The germline V gene has CDR1 MNHEY and CDR2 SVGAGI. The CDR3 is 16 amino acids. The V gene lost 5 bases and the J gene lost 0 bases, with 11 bases spanning the gap.

This clonotype was observed a few times. This chain joins TRBV19 and TRBJ2-3; D may correspond to TRBD1 or TRBD2 (5 bases each). CDR3 length equals 14 residues. Germline V CDR1 and CDR2: LNHDA, SQIVND (reference sequence). Trimming took 7 bases from V and 1 from J, leaving 12 bases between them. In DNA, the CDR3 is TGTGCCAGTAACCCTTCGGGGCGCACAGATACGCAGTATTTT. Its protein product is CASNPSGRTDTQYF. The complete variable domain, with remaining parts taken from reference TRBV19 and TRBJ2-3, reads DGGITQSPKYLFRKEGQNVTLSCEQNLNHDAMYWYRQDPGQGLRLIYYSQIVNDFQKGDIAEGYSVSREKKESFPLTVTSAQKNPTAFYLCASNPSGRTDTQYFGPGTRLTVL.

The chain has TRBV3-1 and TRBJ2-1; 8 bases are shared with TRBD2. Germline-derived CDR1 and CDR2 are LGHDT and YNNKEL (reference sequence). The CDR3 runs 12 residues. Losses at the gene ends were 1 base for V and 10 bases for J; bases not matched to a gene: 0. CDR3 protein: CASSQVAGEQFF. CDR3 coding DNA: TGTGCCAGCAGCCAAGTAGCGGGAGAGCAGTTCTTC.

This clonotype occurred a few times. CDR3: CASSPAITLNTEAFF. DNA for the CDR3: TGTGCCAGTAGTCCTGCGATAACCCTGAACACTGAAGCTTTCTTT. The chain couples TRBV19 to TRBJ1-1; D gene uncertain. V was pared by 5 bases and J by 0 bases, with 13 bases between. The V gene's germline CDR1 is LNHDA and CDR2 SQIVND (reference sequence). CDR3 size: 15 residues.

V usage is TRBV4-1 and J usage is TRBJ1-1; no clear D gene. CDR1 is MGHRA and CDR2 is YSYEKL in the germline V gene. CDR3 length: 13 residues. The V end was cut by 4 bases, the J end by 1 base, with 7 bases between. CDR3 protein: CASSRQKNTEAFF. In nucleotides, the CDR3 is TGCGCCAGCAGCCGTCAGAAGAACACTGAAGCTTTCTTT.

This clonotype turned up a few times. This chain joins TRBV5-4 and TRBJ1-1; D gene ambiguous. CDR3 length: 15 residues. V was shortened by 0 bases and J by 5 bases, with 14 bases between the two germline ends. Looked up from germline, CDR1 is SGHNT and CDR2 is YYREEE (reference sequence). This CDR3 is CASSLDYGSGTEAFF. The CDR3 region has the DNA TGTGCCAGCAGCTTGGACTATGGGTCGGGAACTGAAGCTTTCTTT.

This clonotype was seen more than once but under ten times. The chain employs TRBV2 and TRBJ2-7; D not certain. The CDR3 consists of 10 residues. V lost 4 bases, J lost 2 bases, and 0 bases lay in between. Per germline, CDR1 SNHLY and CDR2 FYNNEI. CDR3 residues: CASSAYEQYV. The CDR3 DNA sequence: TGTGCCAGCAGTGCCTACGAGCAGTACGTC.

This clonotype has more than one count but fewer than ten. The rearrangement links TRBV7-2 to TRBJ2-3; 9 nucleotides match TRBD2. The CDR3 runs 15 residues. J was trimmed by 6 bases and V by 4 bases; bases with no gene match: 8. CDR1 and CDR2 from the germline V gene are SGHTA and FQGNSA. CDR3 residues: CASSSWASGVDTQYF. The CDR3 nucleotides are TGTGCCAGCAGCTCTTGGGCTAGCGGGGTCGATACGCAGTATTTT.

The chain uses TRBV20-1 and TRBJ1-6; the match to TRBD1 covers 7 bases. This CDR3 is built from 14 residues. In germline, CDR1 is DFQATT, CDR2 SNEGSKA (reference sequence). V lost 2 bases and J lost 7; bases outside the gene matches: 5. The CDR3 nucleotides read TGCAGTGCTAGAACCGGGACAGAGAATTCACCCCTCCACTTT. It specifies CSARTGTENSPLHF.

This sequence joins TRBV27 and TRBJ1-1; D is ambiguous. This CDR3 contains 13 residues. Germline CDR1 is MNHEY and CDR2 is SMNVEV (reference sequence). V gave up 2 bases and J gave up 1 base, with 5 bases separating them. CDR3 in DNA: TGTGCCAGCAGTTTAGCGGCGAACACTGAAGCTTTCTTT. The encoded protein is CASSLAANTEAFF.

This clonotype was detected a few times. V usage is TRBV10-2 and J usage is TRBJ1-1; 9 bases are a match to TRBD1. V lost 9 bases and J lost 1; bases outside the gene matches: 3. CDR1 and CDR2 from the germline V gene are WSHSY and SAAADI. The CDR3 has 13 amino acids. CDR3 sequence: CASKGQGNTEAFF. As DNA, the CDR3 is TGCGCCAGTAAGGGACAGGGGAACACTGAAGCTTTCTTT.

This clonotype was picked up a small number of times. The chain employs TRBV20-1 and TRBJ2-7; a possible D gene is TRBD1 (5 bases). Trimming took 0 bases from V and 6 from J, leaving 15 bases between them. CDR3 length: 14 amino acids. Germline-derived CDR1 and CDR2 are DFQATT and SNEGSKA (reference sequence). The CDR3 DNA reads TGCAGTGCTAGAGAAAATGGGCAGGGCAGCGAGCAGTACTTC. Translation: CSARENGQGSEQYF.

This clonotype appeared many times. The chain joins TRBV28 to TRBJ2-3, with D tentatively TRBD2 (6 bases). This CDR3 spans 12 amino acids. With 9 bases removed from V and 5 bases from J, the gap between germline ends came to 12 bases. The germline V gene has CDR1 MDHEN and CDR2 SYDVKM. Here the CDR3 reads CASQIAEDTQYF. As DNA, the CDR3 is TGTGCCAGTCAGATAGCGGAAGATACGCAGTATTTT.

This chain uses TRBV6-1 with TRBJ1-1, with 8 bases fitting TRBD1. J gave up 3 bases and V 6 bases, and 6 bases lay outside the gene matches. The CDR3 spans 14 residues. Germline CDR1 MNHNS, CDR2 SASEGT. The CDR3 sequence: CASRIGQGHTEAFF. For the CDR3, the DNA is TGTGCCAGCAGGATCGGACAGGGCCACACTGAAGCTTTCTTT.

This clonotype was seen at least ten times. The V gene is TRBV11-2, the J gene TRBJ1-5; D uncertain. The length of the CDR3 is 16 residues. The ends were cut back, 8 bases at V and 3 bases at J, with 20 bases in the middle. Germline values: CDR1 SGHAT, CDR2 FQNNGV. CDR3 sequence reads: CASSLGRDLINQPQHF. DNA for the CDR3: TGTGCCAGCTCCCTGGGCAGAGATTTAATCAATCAGCCCCAGCATTTT.

A few counts support this clonotype. The V gene is TRBV5-1, the J gene TRBJ2-2; D may be TRBD2 (6 bases). Deletions cut 0 bases from V and 2 bases from J, with 14 bases between. The CDR3 is 17 amino acids. CDR1 is SGHRS and CDR2 is YFSETQ in the germline V gene. The DNA for the CDR3 is TGCGCCAGCAGCTTGGACCCCGGGACTTTAAACACCGGGGAGCTGTTTTTT. Translation: CASSLDPGTLNTGELFF.

The chain has TRBV25-1 and TRBJ1-6; 9 bases align to TRBD1. The CDR3 extends over 14 amino acids. The junction had 3 bases not matched to a gene; V was cut back by 1 base and J by 11 bases. The germline V gene encodes CDR1 MGHDK and CDR2 SYGVNS. The DNA of the CDR3 is TGTGCCAGCAGTGAATGGGGACAGGGCCCACCCCTCCACTTT. Protein product: CASSEWGQGPPLHF.

At least ten counts were recorded for this clonotype. The gene calls are TRBV4-1 and TRBJ2-7, with 7 nucleotides matching TRBD1. Germline loops: CDR1 MGHRA, CDR2 YSYEKL. With V trimmed by 0 bases and J by 1 base, 3 bases remained unmatched. The CDR3 extends over 15 amino acids. The CDR3 DNA reads as TGCGCCAGCAGCCAAGAACCGGACAGGTCCTACGAGCAGTACTTC. This codes for CASSQEPDRSYEQYF.

This clonotype was counted a few times. The chain links TRBV4-2 to TRBJ2-1; D gene uncertain. This CDR3 comprises 15 residues. The germline V and J ends were trimmed by 1 base and 0 bases, with 7 bases remaining between them. CDR1 and CDR2 (germline): LGHNA, YNFKEQ. The CDR3 DNA reads TGTGCCAGCAGCCAAGCCCGGAGCTCCTACAATGAGCAGTTCTTC. This translates into CASSQARSSYNEQFF.

The chain employs TRBV5-6 and TRBJ2-5; D is undetermined. V was trimmed by 1 base and J by 5 bases, leaving 12 bases between them. The CDR3 covers 14 residues. Germline V gene data show CDR1 as SGHDT and CDR2 as YYEEEE. The chain's CDR3 is CASSLSVPRETQYF. CDR3 DNA: TGTGCCAGCAGCTTGTCTGTCCCCCGGGAGACCCAGTACTTC.